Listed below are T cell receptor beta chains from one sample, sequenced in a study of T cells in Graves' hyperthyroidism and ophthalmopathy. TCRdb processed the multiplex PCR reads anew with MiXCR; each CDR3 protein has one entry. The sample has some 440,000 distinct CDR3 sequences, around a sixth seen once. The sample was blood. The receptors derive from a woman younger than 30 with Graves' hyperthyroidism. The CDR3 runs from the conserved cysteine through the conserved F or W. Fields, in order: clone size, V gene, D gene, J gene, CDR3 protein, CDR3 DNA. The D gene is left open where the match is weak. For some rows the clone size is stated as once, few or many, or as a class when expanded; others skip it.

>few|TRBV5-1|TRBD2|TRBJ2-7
CASGIAGFREQYF
TGCGCCAGCGGAATAGCGGGATTCCGGGAGCAGTACTTC
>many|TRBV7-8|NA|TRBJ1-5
CASSDGGLNNQPQHF
TGTGCCAGCAGCGATGGAGGACTCAACAATCAGCCCCAGCATTTT
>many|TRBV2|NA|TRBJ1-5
CASSDTGGGQPQHF
TGTGCCAGCAGTGATACAGGCGGTGGTCAGCCCCAGCATTTT
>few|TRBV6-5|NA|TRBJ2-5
CASSYWGRETQYF
TGTGCCAGCAGTTACTGGGGACGGGAGACCCAGTACTTC
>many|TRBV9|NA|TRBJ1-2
CASSVGVGQFNSYGYTF
TGTGCCAGCAGCGTAGGAGTTGGACAGTTCAATTCCTATGGCTACACCTTC
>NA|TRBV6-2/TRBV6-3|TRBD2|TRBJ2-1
CASNRGGVNEQFF
TGTGCCAGCAATCGCGGGGGGGTCAATGAGCAGTTCTTC
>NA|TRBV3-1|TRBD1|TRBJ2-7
CASSSTAGGVGEQYF
TGTGCCAGCAGCTCAACCGCAGGGGGTGTAGGGGAGCAGTACTTC
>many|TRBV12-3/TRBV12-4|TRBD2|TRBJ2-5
CASSLEARGGETQYF
TGTGCCAGCAGTTTAGAGGCTAGGGGAGGGGAGACCCAGTACTTC
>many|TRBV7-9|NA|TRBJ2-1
CASSPSVGGVYNEQFF
TGTGCCAGCAGCCCCTCGGTGGGGGGCGTCTACAATGAGCAGTTCTTC
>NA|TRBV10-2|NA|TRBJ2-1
CASSEVRGPGYNEQFF
TGCGCCAGCAGTGAAGTACGGGGACCGGGGTACAATGAGCAGTTCTTC
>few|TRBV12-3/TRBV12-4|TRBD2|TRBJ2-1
CASSFPSSGGAYEQFF
TGTGCCAGCAGTTTCCCCTCTAGCGGGGGGGCGTATGAGCAGTTCTTC
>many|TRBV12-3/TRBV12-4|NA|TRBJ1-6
CASSPRQGGTLHF
TGTGCCAGCAGTCCTAGGCAGGGAGGGACCCTCCACTTT
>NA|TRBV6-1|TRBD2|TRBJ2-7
CASRQNSGDLDEQYF
TGTGCCAGCAGGCAAAACAGCGGGGACCTCGACGAGCAGTACTTC
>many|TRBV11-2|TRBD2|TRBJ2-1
CASSHAQAGSYNEQFF
TGTGCCAGCAGCCACGCCCAAGCGGGGTCCTACAATGAGCAGTTCTTC
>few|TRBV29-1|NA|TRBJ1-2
CSATAGNYGYTF
TGCAGCGCCACGGCAGGGAACTATGGCTACACCTTC